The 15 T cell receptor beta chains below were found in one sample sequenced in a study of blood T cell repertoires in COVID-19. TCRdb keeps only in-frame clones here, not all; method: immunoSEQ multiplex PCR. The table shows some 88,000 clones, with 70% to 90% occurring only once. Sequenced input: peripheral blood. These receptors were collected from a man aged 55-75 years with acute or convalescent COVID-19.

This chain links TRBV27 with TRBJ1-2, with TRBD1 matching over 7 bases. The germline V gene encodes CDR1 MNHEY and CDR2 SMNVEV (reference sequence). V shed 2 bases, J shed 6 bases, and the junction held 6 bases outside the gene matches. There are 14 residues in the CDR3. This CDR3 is CASSLRGRRDGYTF. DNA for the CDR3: TGTGCCAGCAGTTTAAGGGGGCGCAGGGATGGCTACACCTTC.

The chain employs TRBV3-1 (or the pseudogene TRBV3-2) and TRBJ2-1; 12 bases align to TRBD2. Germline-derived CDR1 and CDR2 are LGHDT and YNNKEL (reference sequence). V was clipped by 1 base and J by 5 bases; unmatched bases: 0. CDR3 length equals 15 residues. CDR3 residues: CASSQGLAGDNEQFF. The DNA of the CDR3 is TGTGCCAGCAGCCAAGGACTAGCGGGAGACAATGAGCAGTTCTTC.

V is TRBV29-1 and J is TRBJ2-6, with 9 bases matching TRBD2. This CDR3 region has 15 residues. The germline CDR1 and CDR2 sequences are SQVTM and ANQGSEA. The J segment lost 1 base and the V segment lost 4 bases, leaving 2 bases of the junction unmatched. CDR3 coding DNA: TGCAGCGTTGGTAGCGGGGGATCTGGGGCCAACGTCCTGACTTTC. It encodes CSVGSGGSGANVLTF.

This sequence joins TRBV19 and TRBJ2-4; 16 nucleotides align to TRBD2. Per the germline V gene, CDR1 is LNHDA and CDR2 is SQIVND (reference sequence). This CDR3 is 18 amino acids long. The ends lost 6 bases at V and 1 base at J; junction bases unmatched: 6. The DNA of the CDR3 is TGTGCCAGTAGCACGGGACTAGCGGGGGGGTTGGCCAAAAACATTCAGTACTTC. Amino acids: CASSTGLAGGLAKNIQYF.

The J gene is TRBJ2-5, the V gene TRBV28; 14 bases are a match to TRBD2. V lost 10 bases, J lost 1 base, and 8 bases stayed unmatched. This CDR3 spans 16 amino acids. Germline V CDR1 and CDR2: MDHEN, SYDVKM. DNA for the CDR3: TGTGCCACCCGGACTAGCGGGAGGACGCTCCAAGAGACCCAGTACTTC. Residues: CATRTSGRTLQETQYF.

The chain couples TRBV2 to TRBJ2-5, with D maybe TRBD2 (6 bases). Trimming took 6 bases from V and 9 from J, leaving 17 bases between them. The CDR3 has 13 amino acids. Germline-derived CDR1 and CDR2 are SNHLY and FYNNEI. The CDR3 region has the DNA TGTGCCAGCAGGAGGGGACTGCTCGCGGCCCAGTACTTC. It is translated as CASRRGLLAAQYF.

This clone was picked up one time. CDR3 protein: CASSQTTGGAFF. The CDR3 DNA reads TGTGCCAGCAGCCAGACTACGGGGGGAGCTTTCTTT. The chain joins TRBV7-8 to TRBJ1-1; weak D call: TRBD1 (5 bases). The germline V and J ends were trimmed by 5 bases and 10 bases, with 14 bases remaining between them. The V gene's germline CDR1 is SGHVS and CDR2 FQNEAQ. The CDR3 runs 12 residues.

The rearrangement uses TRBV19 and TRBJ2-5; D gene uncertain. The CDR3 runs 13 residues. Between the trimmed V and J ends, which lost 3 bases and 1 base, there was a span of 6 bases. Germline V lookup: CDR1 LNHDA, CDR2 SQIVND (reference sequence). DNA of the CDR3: TGTGCCAGTAGTATCACCGGCCAAGAGACCCAGTACTTC. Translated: CASSITGQETQYF.

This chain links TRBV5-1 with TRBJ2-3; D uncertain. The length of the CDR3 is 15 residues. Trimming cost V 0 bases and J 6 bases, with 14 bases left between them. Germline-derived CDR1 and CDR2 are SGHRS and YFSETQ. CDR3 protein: CASSLAPRARDTQYF. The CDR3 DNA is TGCGCCAGCAGCTTGGCCCCGCGAGCCAGGGATACGCAGTATTTT. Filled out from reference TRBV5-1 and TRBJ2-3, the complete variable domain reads KAGVTQTPRYLIKTRGQQVTLSCSPISGHRSVSWYQQTPGQGLQFLFEYFSETQRNKGNFPGRFSGRQFSNSRSEMNVSTLELGDSALYLCASSLAPRARDTQYFGPGTRLTVL.

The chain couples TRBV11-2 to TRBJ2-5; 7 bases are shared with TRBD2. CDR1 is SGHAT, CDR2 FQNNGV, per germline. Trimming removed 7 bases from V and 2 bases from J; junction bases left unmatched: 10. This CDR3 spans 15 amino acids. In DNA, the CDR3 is TGTGCCAGCACTCCAAACCGGGGGGTTCAAGAGACCCAGTACTTC. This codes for CASTPNRGVQETQYF.

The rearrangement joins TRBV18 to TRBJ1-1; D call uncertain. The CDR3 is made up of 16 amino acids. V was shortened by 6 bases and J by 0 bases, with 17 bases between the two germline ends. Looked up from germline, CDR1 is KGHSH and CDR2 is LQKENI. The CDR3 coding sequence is TGTGCCAGCTCTCAAACAGCATTGTGGATGAACACTGAAGCTTTCTTT. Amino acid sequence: CASSQTALWMNTEAFF.

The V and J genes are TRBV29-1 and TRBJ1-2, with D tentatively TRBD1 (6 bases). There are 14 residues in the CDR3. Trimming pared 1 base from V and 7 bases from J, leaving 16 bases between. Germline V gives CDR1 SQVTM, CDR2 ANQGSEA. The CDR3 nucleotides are TGCAGCGTTGAAGGAAACAGGGTCAGGTTTGGCTACACCTTC. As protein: CSVEGNRVRFGYTF.

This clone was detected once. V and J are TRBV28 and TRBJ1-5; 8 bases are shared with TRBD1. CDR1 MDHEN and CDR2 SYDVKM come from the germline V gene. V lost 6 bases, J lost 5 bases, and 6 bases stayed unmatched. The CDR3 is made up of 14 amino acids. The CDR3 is CASSLDRAYQPQHF. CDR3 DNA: TGTGCCAGCAGCCTGGACAGGGCTTATCAGCCCCAGCATTTT.

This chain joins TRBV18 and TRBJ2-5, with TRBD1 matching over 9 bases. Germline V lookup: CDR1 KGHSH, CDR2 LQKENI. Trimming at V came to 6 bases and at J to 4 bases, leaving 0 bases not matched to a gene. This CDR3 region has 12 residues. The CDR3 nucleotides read TGTGCCAGCTCGGACAGGGGAGAGACCCAGTACTTC. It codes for CASSDRGETQYF.

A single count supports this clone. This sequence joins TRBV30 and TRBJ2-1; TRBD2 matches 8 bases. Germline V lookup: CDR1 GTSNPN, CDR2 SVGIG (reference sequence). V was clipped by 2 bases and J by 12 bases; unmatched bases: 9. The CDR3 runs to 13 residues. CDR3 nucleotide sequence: TGTGCCTGGAGTCCCGGAGTCGCGGGAGGGCAGTTCTTC. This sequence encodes CAWSPGVAGGQFF.